Included here is one TCR beta chain sequence, with context. The data were obtained in a study of blood T cell repertoires in COVID-19. Across the study: Samples representing acute and convalescent COVID-19 were sourced from the United States, Italy and Spain. PBMCs, B-cell-depleted T cells, or T cells were the source of the cDNA or gDNA that made up the material.

In the original analysis: For nucleated cells, counts were estimated from reference gene primer amplification. Profiling relied on immunoSEQ multiplex PCR, and the TCRdb table lists in-frame clones only, not all of them. V, J and clone size are taken as reported in that table, and D and trimming were inferred from the DNA itself. The table has roughly 100,000 clones, roughly 80% seen once. The germline V gene has CDR1 KGHDR and CDR2 SFDVKD. The germline V and J ends were trimmed by 8 bases and 2 bases, with 12 bases remaining between them. This CDR3 is built from 13 residues. V usage is TRBV24-1 and J usage is TRBJ2-7; no reliable D call. The source is a woman of 80 years or more with acute or convalescent COVID-19. The sequenced sample was peripheral blood. The CDR3 sequence: CATNPGSPYEQYV. CDR3 sequence (DNA): TGTGCCACCAACCCCGGGTCACCCTACGAGCAGTACGTC.